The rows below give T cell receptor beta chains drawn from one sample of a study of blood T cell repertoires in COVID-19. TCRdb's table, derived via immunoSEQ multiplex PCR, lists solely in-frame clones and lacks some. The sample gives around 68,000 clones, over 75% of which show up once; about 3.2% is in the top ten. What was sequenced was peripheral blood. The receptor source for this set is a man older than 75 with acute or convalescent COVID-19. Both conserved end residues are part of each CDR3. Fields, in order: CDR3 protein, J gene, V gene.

cdr3_aa: CASSSNRVAANQPQHF
j_call: TRBJ1-5
v_call: TRBV19

cdr3_aa: CASSKVRGIRASPLHF
j_call: TRBJ1-6
v_call: TRBV21-1

cdr3_aa: CASSSGLAGYEQYF
j_call: TRBJ2-7
v_call: TRBV27

cdr3_aa: CASGLGQVSSYEQYF
j_call: TRBJ2-7
v_call: TRBV12-5

cdr3_aa: CASSLAEETQYF
j_call: TRBJ2-5
v_call: TRBV5-1

cdr3_aa: CASTRTAEGNTIYF
j_call: TRBJ1-3
v_call: TRBV11-3

cdr3_aa: CASSHRGMGEKLFF
j_call: TRBJ1-4
v_call: TRBV13

cdr3_aa: CASSSGSVGEKLFF
j_call: TRBJ1-4
v_call: TRBV19

cdr3_aa: CASSQAFGTEAFF
j_call: TRBJ1-1
v_call: TRBV3-1/TRBV3-2

cdr3_aa: CASSQQGNTEAFF
j_call: TRBJ1-1
v_call: TRBV5-1

cdr3_aa: CASSLYRSSGDVLASTDTQYF
j_call: TRBJ2-3
v_call: TRBV18

cdr3_aa: CASSLDGGGNSPLHF
j_call: TRBJ1-6
v_call: TRBV7-6

cdr3_aa: CASSQPGHEQYF
j_call: TRBJ2-7
v_call: TRBV4-2

cdr3_aa: CASSLGGGLREQYF
j_call: TRBJ2-7
v_call: TRBV7-2

cdr3_aa: CASSVDPGGREQYF
j_call: TRBJ2-7
v_call: TRBV9

cdr3_aa: CASSSQGTYNEQFF
j_call: TRBJ2-1
v_call: TRBV7-2

cdr3_aa: CSVDRPQGENYGYTF
j_call: TRBJ1-2
v_call: TRBV29-1

cdr3_aa: CASATSGGTYEQYF
j_call: TRBJ2-7
v_call: TRBV19

cdr3_aa: CASRVQGNSPLHF
j_call: TRBJ1-6
v_call: TRBV27

cdr3_aa: CATSRDTGQGNEQFF
j_call: TRBJ2-1
v_call: TRBV15

cdr3_aa: CATSDPTYYNEQFF
j_call: TRBJ2-1
v_call: TRBV24-1

cdr3_aa: CASTGMDYGYTF
j_call: TRBJ1-2
v_call: TRBV9

cdr3_aa: CASSLGQPDTEAFF
j_call: TRBJ1-1
v_call: TRBV5-6

cdr3_aa: CASTGLGGAGELFF
j_call: TRBJ2-2
v_call: TRBV11-2

cdr3_aa: CASRLRGNGNTIYF
j_call: TRBJ1-3
v_call: TRBV27

cdr3_aa: CASSSGGYSNQPQHF
j_call: TRBJ1-5
v_call: TRBV7-9

cdr3_aa: CASSAGLAHNEQFF
j_call: TRBJ2-1
v_call: TRBV9

cdr3_aa: CASRSRDRSEAFF
j_call: TRBJ1-1
v_call: TRBV19

cdr3_aa: CSVAPTRGSGNTEAFF
j_call: TRBJ1-1
v_call: TRBV29-1

cdr3_aa: CATTGLAGAGYNEQFF
j_call: TRBJ2-1
v_call: TRBV24-1

cdr3_aa: CASSLKGTPNTEAFF
j_call: TRBJ1-1
v_call: TRBV7-2

cdr3_aa: CASSQESGQLFIGNEQFF
j_call: TRBJ2-1
v_call: TRBV3-1/TRBV3-2

cdr3_aa: CASREGANEAFF
j_call: TRBJ1-1
v_call: TRBV3-1/TRBV3-2

cdr3_aa: CSVDQGWNTEAFF
j_call: TRBJ1-1
v_call: TRBV29-1

cdr3_aa: CASSKRGGHIPNKYNEQFF
j_call: TRBJ2-1
v_call: TRBV21-1

cdr3_aa: CASRDHSPPVGEVDGYTF
j_call: TRBJ1-2
v_call: TRBV12-2

cdr3_aa: CASRGTGVNQPQHF
j_call: TRBJ1-5
v_call: TRBV28

cdr3_aa: CATSDVGAWGELFF
j_call: TRBJ2-2
v_call: TRBV24-1

cdr3_aa: CASSIGTSGRERTGELFF
j_call: TRBJ2-2
v_call: TRBV5-6

cdr3_aa: CASSQTLAGSYNEQFF
j_call: TRBJ2-1
v_call: TRBV4-2

cdr3_aa: CASRKTSGTGSRYTEAFF
j_call: TRBJ1-1
v_call: TRBV19

cdr3_aa: CASSPGTSIYEQYF
j_call: TRBJ2-7
v_call: TRBV2

cdr3_aa: CASSVELNTEAFF
j_call: TRBJ1-1
v_call: TRBV18

cdr3_aa: CSASSGRAGELFF
j_call: TRBJ2-2
v_call: TRBV20-1

cdr3_aa: CATSDSRQNNQPQHF
j_call: TRBJ1-5
v_call: TRBV24-1

cdr3_aa: CASSFQEGYGYTF
j_call: TRBJ1-2
v_call: TRBV28

cdr3_aa: CATSDPLSYEQYF
j_call: TRBJ2-7
v_call: TRBV24-1

cdr3_aa: CASSQGTVNSNQPQHF
j_call: TRBJ1-5
v_call: TRBV7-8

cdr3_aa: CASSYLRDSNYGYTF
j_call: TRBJ1-2
v_call: TRBV6-5

cdr3_aa: CASSHTSGRGSF
j_call: TRBJ2-4
v_call: TRBV7-2

cdr3_aa: CASSLAQGGGGGTEAFF
j_call: TRBJ1-1
v_call: TRBV7-6

cdr3_aa: CASSQLQGADTQYF
j_call: TRBJ2-3
v_call: TRBV4-1

cdr3_aa: CATGRASRTEAFF
j_call: TRBJ1-1
v_call: TRBV15

cdr3_aa: CSVGQGAGEQFF
j_call: TRBJ2-1
v_call: TRBV29-1

cdr3_aa: CASTLSGNTIYF
j_call: TRBJ1-3
v_call: TRBV11-3